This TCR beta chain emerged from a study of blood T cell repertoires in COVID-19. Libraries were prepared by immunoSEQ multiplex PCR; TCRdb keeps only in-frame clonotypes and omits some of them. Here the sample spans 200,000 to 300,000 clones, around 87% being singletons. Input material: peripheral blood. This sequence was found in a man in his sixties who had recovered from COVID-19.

The DNA for the CDR3 is TGCAGTGCTAGTCCCATACGGGACACCGTCTACGAGCAGTACTTC. Amino acids: CSASPIRDTVYEQYF. The chain recombines TRBV20-1 with TRBJ2-7, with a possible D match to TRBD1 (6 bases). The germline gives CDR1 DFQATT, CDR2 SNEGSKA (reference sequence). CDR3 length: 15 amino acids. V lost 3 bases, J lost 3 bases, and 18 bases lay in between.